This T cell receptor (beta chain) emerged from a study of T-cell reconstitution after alpha-beta-depleted transplantation in children. General study findings and limits: From surviving recipient T cells and thymic progenitors came the high day-60 TCRbeta diversity observed in some patients. By about two months after transplant, alpha-beta T cells reportedly arose from several hundred graft clones that had expanded. Once a year had passed after transplant, T-cell counts and diversity came mostly from newly produced T cells.

V was shortened by 4 bases and J by 10 bases, with 8 bases between the two germline ends. The CDR3 has 11 amino acids. CDR1 and CDR2 (germline): MNHEY, SVGEGT. Unique molecular identifiers were built into the TCRbeta library. TCRdb reprocessed the PCR reads with MiXCR, giving one entry per CDR3 protein. Of hundreds of thousands of distinct CDR3 sequences in the sample, 11% are singletons; the top ten hold over 25%. This clonotype was counted ten times or more. Antigen: not known. The TCR sequence derives from a child younger than two with acute myeloid leukemia, due to receive a stem cell transplant. This chain uses TRBV6-2 or TRBV6-3 with TRBJ2-1, with D unresolved. The source material was PBMCs, sampled before TCRalphabeta/CD19-depleted stem cell transplant. The CDR3 DNA sequence: TGTGCCAGCAGTTTACGCCGGGAGCAGTTCTTC. This translates into CASSLRREQFF.